The entry below describes one T cell receptor beta chain. The authors ran a second PCR of about 7 to 11 cycles using a sample-barcoded 5' primer and a J-beta primer mix. TCRdb called the 5' RACE reads again in MiXCR, with one record for every CDR3 protein. The sample comprises roughly 930,000 distinct CDR3 sequences, 48% of which are singletons, and around an eighth rests with the top ten. These data are taken from a study of blood T cells in healthy people across ages. The origin of this receptor is a man aged 25-40 years in good health. What was sequenced was blood.

CDR3 amino acids: CASSESAGLNQPQHF. Written as DNA, the CDR3 is TGTGCCAGCAGTGAATCGGCGGGCCTCAATCAGCCCCAGCATTTT. V usage is TRBV6-1 and J usage is TRBJ1-5, with no clear D. CDR1 and CDR2 from the germline V gene are MNHNS and SASEGT. This CDR3 contains 15 residues. V shed 2 bases and J shed 3 bases, with 11 bases lying between them.